This T cell receptor beta chain was captured by sequencing in a study of prognosis after radiotherapy for stage I lung cancer listed by TCRdb under 2021. Background for the entire study: Over 15 stage I NSCLC patients were enrolled in Nanjing, China, between early 2018 and early 2019. For each of the 20 or so patients, one blood sample was taken before SBRT and one after, so the study sequenced 38 samples in total. SBRT was delivered in 3 to 5 fractions with a biologically effective dose of at least 100 Gy, and image-guided IMRT or VMAT was used for delivery. The cohort comprised under 15 men and six or seven women with a median age of around 74 years, ranging from about 53 to 84 years. Concurrent therapy was not administered to any patient alongside SBRT. All patients were regarded as medically inoperable, because of comorbidities in more than 10 patients and refusal of surgery in roughly 7 patients. Oligometastatic NSCLC after surgical resection of the primary tumor was present in roughly 5 patients, while newly diagnosed primary stage I lung tumors were present in fourteen. On tumor histology, eleven to twelve patients had adenocarcinoma and several had squamous cell carcinoma. After SBRT, distant metastases developed in about 20% of the 19 patients at a median of 7 months, while the remaining 15 patients had no significant progression. The study profiled peripheral blood TCR beta repertoires from stage I NSCLC patients before and after stereotactic body radiotherapy and related them to distant failure. Broader findings and caveats from the paper: None of the reported P values were adjusted for multiple comparisons. Post-SBRT Shannon entropy and its change from baseline were lower in patients who developed distant metastases; baseline Shannon entropy was not associated with metastases. After SBRT, the number of unique TCR clones decreased (median about 9,900 before versus several thousand after; Wilcoxon paired P=0.011). Limitations of the study included a small cohort and short follow-up, and the study findings need independent validation. TRBV and TRBJ usage frequencies reportedly differed by metastasis status, in two V genes at baseline and in fewer than ten V and two J genes after SBRT. Tumor specificity of expanded TCR clones was not determined.

The V end loses 4 bases and the J end loses 2 bases, and a stretch of 6 bases separates them. Its CDR3 holds 14 amino acids, cysteine through phenylalanine. Of the read, only the CDR3 DNA is kept; its 42 bases are in frame from base 1. For CDR1 and CDR2, the germline V gene lists SNHLY and FYNNEI. Two rounds of multiplex PCR were performed to amplify the TCR beta CDR3 region from genomic DNA. In the first round of PCR, primers specific to each TRBV and TRBJ gene were used, and the primer sequences are filed in Chinese patent CN105087789A. Universal primers were used in the second round of PCR. The Roche High Pure PCR Template Preparation Kit was used to extract genomic DNA from frozen PBMCs. An Illumina HiSeq 3000 was used to sequence the libraries paired-end with 151 bp reads. The published analysis was carried out like this. CutAdapt was used to remove raw reads lacking the multiplex PCR primer sequences. High-quality paired reads were merged into contigs with PEAR. TRB V, D and J gene segments were assigned to each contig with MiXCR by alignment to reference sequences. CDR3 sequences were clustered by base quality and sequence similarity to remove sequencing errors. Shannon entropy normalized by the natural log of productive TCR sequence number was used as the measure of diversity. Clonality was computed as one minus the ratio of Shannon entropy to the natural log of the number of unique clonotypes. Using the Youden index from ROC curves, the researchers picked the repertoire-metric cut-offs for progression-free survival, and all analyses were carried out in R 3.5.3. The public sequencing data were trimmed at Q25 with fastp and processed into clonotypes with MiXCR by TCRdb, which kept only in-frame beta chains. Identical CDR3 protein sequences are pooled into one entry, listed with their most common genes and DNA. In this record, the V and J calls reflect TCRdb's handling and not the investigators' own analysis. The sample contains approximately 26,000 distinct CDR3 sequences, about 40% of them found a single time. Roughly 21% of the sample rests with the top ten.

This clonotype was seen at least ten times. What antigen it recognizes has not been identified. Base quality data are lacking; no much larger clone is found one base away. All patients had node-negative disease on CT and PET/CT, and none had a history of other malignancies or prior chemotherapy or radiotherapy. Roughly 5.9 milliliters of peripheral venous blood were drawn into EDTA tubes at each of two time points. Ficoll-Paque Plus density-gradient centrifugation was used to isolate PBMCs. Right after collection, samples were kept at -80 degrees C until analysis. Material: PBMCs, obtained before or after stereotactic body radiation therapy (not recorded which). The chain uses TRBV2 and TRBJ2-6, with a weak D call of TRBD2 (5 bases match). This receptor was obtained from a donor aged 50 or older with non-small cell lung cancer. The CDR3 sequence is CASSARAGANVLTF. The nucleotide sequence reads as follows: TGTGCCAGCAGTGCGAGGGCTGGGGCCAACGTCCTGACTTTC.